Detailed here is one TCR beta chain. Its specificity is unknown. This record comes from a study of T cell responses to AZD1222 COVID-19 vaccine. Study-wide results and caveats: Donors were largely white British and mainly female; clonal diversity was possibly underestimated. Of the AZD1222 recipients, only five to seven were seropositive at baseline. Among vaccine-associated CD4 TCRs, coverage spanned spike, with dominance at 160-218 and 743-854. Two AZD1222 administrations were followed by greater Spike-specific TCR breadth and depth.

Sequenced by immunoSEQ multiplex PCR; TCRdb stores in-frame clones only, minus some. The sample lists about 140,000 clones; approximately 90% were seen once. Per the germline V gene, CDR1 is SGHNT and CDR2 is YYREEE (reference sequence). This CDR3 is 17 amino acids long. V trimming: 4 bases; J trimming: 5 bases; junction bases outside the gene matches: 13. The sequence was collected from an adult in good health. The specimen comprised peripheral blood, sampled on day 0 of AZD1222 vaccination. The chain has TRBV5-4 and TRBJ2-1; TRBD1 agrees at 9 bases. This chain's CDR3 is CASSTPVSGQGHNEQFF. CDR3 DNA: TGTGCCAGCAGCACCCCGGTCAGCGGACAGGGGCACAATGAGCAGTTCTTC.